This is a list of T cell receptor beta chains from one sample in a study of cytomegalovirus exposure and HLA in healthy donors. Profiling relied on immunoSEQ multiplex PCR, and the TCRdb table lists in-frame clones only, not all of them. Altogether approximately 160,000 clones are present, roughly 79% being singletons, with the ten largest covering 7% to 9%. The sample was PBMCs. Source of these receptors: a male donor in good health and CMV-seropositive. CDR3s include the opening cysteine and the closing phenylalanine or tryptophan. D genes are given only for firm matches. Expanded clones are given a class, and other clones once, few, many or no size at all.

d_call,clone_size,j_call,v_call,cdr3_nt,cdr3_aa
TRBD1,.,TRBJ1-2,TRBV4-1,TGCGCCAGCAGCCAAGCCGGGACAGGGGGGATCCCGAGGGGCTACACCTTC,CASSQAGTGGIPRGYTF
TRBD2,.,TRBJ2-2,TRBV14,TGTGCCAGCAGCCAAATCGCGGGGGGCCGGGGGACCGGGGAGCTGTTTTTT,CASSQIAGGRGTGELFF
.,.,TRBJ1-1,TRBV9,TGTGCCAGCACGACCGAGGCTGTCGGGGGAAACACTGAAGCTTTCTTT,CASTTEAVGGNTEAFF
.,few,TRBJ1-5,TRBV7-2,TGTGCCAGCAGCTTAGTAGATGTGCGTCAGCCCCAGCATTTT,CASSLVDVRQPQHF
.,.,TRBJ2-7,TRBV5-1,TGCGCCAGCAGCTCGAACAGGGCTCCTCCCTACGAGCAGTACTTC,CASSSNRAPPYEQYF
TRBD1,few,TRBJ1-1,TRBV4-3,TGCGCCAGCAGCCAAGATACATCCCCCCGGGACAGTCACACTGAAGCTTTCTTT,CASSQDTSPRDSHTEAFF
TRBD1,.,TRBJ1-1,TRBV7-9,TGTGCCAGCAGCTTTAGTACAGGGGAGGAAGCTTTCTTT,CASSFSTGEEAFF
TRBD1,.,TRBJ2-7,TRBV30,TGTGCCTGGAGGACGGACAGGGGACTGGAGCAGTACTTC,CAWRTDRGLEQYF
.,.,TRBJ2-5,TRBV6-5,TGTGCCAGCAGTCGTGGGACTCGCGGGGAGACCCAGTACTTC,CASSRGTRGETQYF
.,once,TRBJ2-3,TRBV9,TGTGCCAGCCGCCCCCAGGGTCAAGATACGCAGTATTTT,CASRPQGQDTQYF
TRBD2,few,TRBJ2-1,TRBV5-4,TGTGCCAGCAGCGGGCGGGGGAGCTCCTACAATGAGCAGTTCTTC,CASSGRGSSYNEQFF
.,.,TRBJ1-1,TRBV10-3,TGTGCCATCGGTAGAGAAAACACTGAAGCTTTCTTT,CAIGRENTEAFF
TRBD1,.,TRBJ1-6,TRBV6-5,TGTGCCAGCAGTTCCTTCTGGACAGGGCTTAATTCACCCCTCCACTTT,CASSSFWTGLNSPLHF
TRBD1,.,TRBJ1-1,TRBV7-9,TGTGCCAGCAACGGACAGGGAATCGCTGAAGCTTTCTTT,CASNGQGIAEAFF
.,.,TRBJ2-2,TRBV5-4,TGTGCCAGCAGCTTTTTTGGGGGCCAGACTAACACCGGGGAGCTGTTTTTT,CASSFFGGQTNTGELFF
.,few,TRBJ1-6,TRBV11-2,TGTGCCAGCAGCTTAGATCGGGGGGGGGATTCACCCCTCCACTTT,CASSLDRGGDSPLHF
.,.,TRBJ2-6,TRBV7-2,TGTGCCAGCAGCTTACGATACGGCGGGCCGAGCTCTGGGGCCAACGTCCTGACTTTC,CASSLRYGGPSSGANVLTF
TRBD1,.,TRBJ1-2,TRBV30,TGTGCCTGGAGTGTATCGCTGACAGGGGCAGGCTATGGCTACACCTTC,CAWSVSLTGAGYGYTF
TRBD2,.,TRBJ2-2,TRBV5-1,TGCGCCAGCAGCTTGGTTCTGGCGGGGGGGCCGGGGACCGGGGAGCTGTTTTTT,CASSLVLAGGPGTGELFF
.,.,TRBJ2-7,TRBV6-5,TGTGCCAGCAGTACAGGGAGAGATGCCTACGAGCAGTACTTC,CASSTGRDAYEQYF
TRBD1,once,TRBJ2-4,TRBV13,TGTGCCAGCAGCTCTTGGACAGGGGGTACCAAAAACATTCAGTACTTC,CASSSWTGGTKNIQYF
TRBD1,.,TRBJ1-1,TRBV18,TGTGCCAGCTTTAGATATCAGGGGGACACTGAAGCTTTCTTT,CASFRYQGDTEAFF
.,.,TRBJ1-2,TRBV5-1,TGCGCCAGCAGCTTGGATCGGGGGTACGGCTGGGGCTACACCTTC,CASSLDRGYGWGYTF
TRBD2,.,TRBJ2-3,TRBV29-1,TGCAGCGTAGTCGGGACTAGCGGGGTAGATACGCAGTATTTT,CSVVGTSGVDTQYF
TRBD1,.,TRBJ1-2,TRBV9,TGTGCCAGCAGCGTAAGGGAAGGGACAGGGTTTACCTATGGCTACACCTTC,CASSVREGTGFTYGYTF
TRBD2,.,TRBJ2-5,TRBV7-3,TGTGCCAGCAGCCCACAGGGACTAGGGGAAGAGACCCAGTACTTC,CASSPQGLGEETQYF
TRBD1,.,TRBJ2-3,TRBV7-3,TGTGCCAGCAGCTTCAGGGGGGATACGCAGTATTTT,CASSFRGDTQYF
TRBD1,.,TRBJ1-1,TRBV6-5,TGTGCCAGCAGTTATTCCCGGACAGGGCCCATTCAAGCTTTCTTT,CASSYSRTGPIQAFF
TRBD1,.,TRBJ1-2,TRBV7-2,TGTGCCAGCAGCTTAAGGGACAGAGACTACTATGGCTACACCTTC,CASSLRDRDYYGYTF
.,few,TRBJ1-6,TRBV28,TGTGCCTCATTGGCGCGGGTTACTTCACCCCTCCACTTT,CASLARVTSPLHF
TRBD1,.,TRBJ1-4,TRBV30,TGTGCCTGGAGTAGAACAGGGGCAACTAATGAAAAACTGTTTTTT,CAWSRTGATNEKLFF
TRBD1,few,TRBJ1-5,TRBV7-2,TGTGCCAGCAGCTTCGTACAGGGGGGGAAGCAGCCCCAGCATTTT,CASSFVQGGKQPQHF
TRBD2,.,TRBJ2-3,TRBV18,TGTGCCAGCTCCCTGACTAGCGGGGGTTCTCAGCGGGATACGCAGTATTTT,CASSLTSGGSQRDTQYF
.,few,TRBJ2-7,TRBV9,TGTGCCACCTTGACCTATCGGGACTCTCACTACGAGCAGTACTTC,CATLTYRDSHYEQYF
.,.,TRBJ1-5,TRBV5-8,TGTGCCAGCAGCTCCCGTGGCAGAAATCAGCCCCAGCATTTT,CASSSRGRNQPQHF
.,.,TRBJ1-6,TRBV7-2,TGTGCCAGCAGCCCGAGGAGGTCTGACCTACCCCTCCACTTT,CASSPRRSDLPLHF
TRBD1,.,TRBJ1-5,TRBV4-1,TGCGCCAGCAGCCTACAGGGGGGAGGAGGCAATCAGCCCCAGCATTTT,CASSLQGGGGNQPQHF
TRBD2,.,TRBJ2-1,TRBV9,TGTGCCAGCAGCGTGTCGGGGGGGGCAGACAATGAGCAGTTCTTC,CASSVSGGADNEQFF
TRBD1,.,TRBJ1-1,TRBV7-3,TGTGCCAGCAGCCCTAACGGACAGGGAGGCACTGAAGCTTTCTTT,CASSPNGQGGTEAFF
TRBD1,.,TRBJ1-6,TRBV30,TGTGCCTGGAGTGGGTGGGACAGGGGAAATAATTCACCCCTCCACTTT,CAWSGWDRGNNSPLHF
.,.,TRBJ1-1,TRBV30,TGTGCCTGGAGCGCACCGAGAGTTTCTATGAACACTGAAGCTTTCTTT,CAWSAPRVSMNTEAFF
.,.,TRBJ2-7,TRBV21-1,TGTGCCAGCAGCAAAGGGAACAGGGGAACTTATGAGGAGCAGTACTTC,CASSKGNRGTYEEQYF
.,.,TRBJ2-1,TRBV7-2,TGTGCCAGCAGCTTAGCCGGGATTAATAACTACAATGAGCAGTTCTTC,CASSLAGINNYNEQFF
TRBD1,.,TRBJ2-7,TRBV4-3,TGCGCCAGCAGCCAAGTAGGACAGGACCCATTCTACGAGCAGTACTTC,CASSQVGQDPFYEQYF
TRBD1,.,TRBJ2-7,TRBV27,TGTGCCAGCAGTGTGGGACAGACGTACGAGCAGTACTTC,CASSVGQTYEQYF
.,.,TRBJ1-6,TRBV11-2,TGTGCCACCCGGACAGTTTATAATTCACCCCTCCACTTT,CATRTVYNSPLHF